The 11 T cell receptor beta chains given below trace back to one sample, sequenced in a study of OX40 agonist ivuxolimab in advanced cancers. Some clones are missing from TCRdb's copy, which holds only in-frame ones; the method was immunoSEQ multiplex PCR. The table records 80,000 or so clones, over 75% of them present only once. The specimen comprised CD4+ or CD8+ T cells sorted from blood, sampled in a trial of the OX40 agonist ivuxolimab. The receptors were gathered from an adult with an advanced solid tumor such as melanoma, head and neck, liver or kidney cancer.

The rearrangement joins TRBV5-1 to TRBJ2-7; the D gene is possibly TRBD1 (6 bases). There are 13 residues in the CDR3. Germline CDR1 reads SGHRS; CDR2 reads YFSETQ. Trimming pared 4 bases from V and 4 bases from J, leaving 12 bases between. The CDR3 loop reads CASSDSGEYEQYF. The CDR3 DNA sequence: TGCGCCAGCAGCGACTCAGGGGAGTACGAGCAGTACTTC. The variable domain in full, completed from reference TRBV5-1 and TRBJ2-7, reads KAGVTQTPRYLIKTRGQQVTLSCSPISGHRSVSWYQQTPGQGLQFLFEYFSETQRNKGNFPGRFSGRQFSNSRSEMNVSTLELGDSALYLCASSDSGEYEQYFGPGTRLTVT.

The chain joins TRBV7-2 to TRBJ1-1, with D perhaps matching TRBD1 (6 bases). This CDR3 comprises 15 residues. Trimming pared 4 bases from V and 1 base from J, leaving 13 bases between. Germline CDR1 reads SGHTA; CDR2 reads FQGNSA. Here the CDR3 DNA reads TGTGCCAGCAGCTCCACAGGGTGGGGGAACACTGAAGCTTTCTTT. Its protein product is CASSSTGWGNTEAFF.

This clone has more than one count but fewer than ten. V usage is TRBV7-2 and J usage is TRBJ1-1; TRBD1 is a possible D gene (5 bases). Between the trimmed V and J ends, which lost 6 bases and 5 bases, there was a span of 13 bases. In germline, CDR1 is SGHTA, CDR2 FQGNSA. This CDR3 spans 13 amino acids. The CDR3 spells CASSGHRGTEAFF. The CDR3 bases are TGTGCCAGCAGTGGACACCGGGGGACTGAAGCTTTCTTT.

The V and J genes are TRBV15 and TRBJ2-5, with a weak D call TRBD2 (6 bases). The CDR3 consists of 13 residues. Trimming took off 8 bases at V and 5 bases at J, with 15 bases between the two ends. Germline CDR1 reads LNHNV; CDR2 reads YYDKDF (reference sequence). CDR3 DNA: TGTGCCACCGGGGCGCGGGGAGGCGAGACCCAGTACTTC. Amino acids: CATGARGGETQYF. Complete variable domain (other parts from reference TRBV15 and TRBJ2-5): DAMVIQNPRYQVTQFGKPVTLSCSQTLNHNVMYWYQQKSSQAPKLLFHYYDKDFNNEADTPDNFQSRRPNTSFCFLDIRSPGLGDTAMYLCATGARGGETQYFGPGTRLLVL.

This chain joins TRBV27 and TRBJ1-3, with D perhaps TRBD1 (5 bases). Trimming took off 5 bases at V and 0 bases at J, with 14 bases between the two ends. Germline assignment: CDR1 MNHEY and CDR2 SMNVEV (reference sequence). This CDR3 has 16 residues. The CDR3 spells CASSPRGSTSGNTIYF. The CDR3 nucleotides read TGTGCCAGCAGTCCCCGGGGCAGCACCTCTGGAAACACCATATATTTT.

This chain connects TRBV18 to TRBJ1-6; no definite D call. V lost 3 bases to trimming and J lost 0 bases, with 15 bases between them. CDR3 length: 18 amino acids. Germline V gives CDR1 KGHSH, CDR2 LQKENI. CDR3 region: CASSPTDPGGSYNSPLHF. In DNA, the CDR3 is TGTGCCAGCTCACCTACCGACCCCGGAGGCTCCTATAATTCACCCCTCCACTTT.

The chain carries TRBV5-6 and TRBJ1-2, with 8 bases identical to TRBD1. Per germline, CDR1 SGHDT and CDR2 YYEEEE. J was trimmed by 7 bases and V by 6 bases; bases with no gene match: 8. The CDR3 is 13 residues long. The CDR3 nucleotides read TGTGCCAGCAAGAGACAGGGGAGTTTTGGCTACACCTTC. It is translated as CASKRQGSFGYTF.

The chain employs TRBV5-1 and TRBJ1-1; no clear D. V lost 7 bases, J lost 0 bases, and 10 bases lay in between. The germline V gene has CDR1 SGHRS and CDR2 YFSETQ. CDR3 size: 13 residues. In DNA, the CDR3 is TGCGCCAGCGCTAGCAAGTTGAACACTGAAGCTTTCTTT. This sequence encodes CASASKLNTEAFF.

This chain joins TRBV7-3 and TRBJ2-2; D is unclear. The CDR3 covers 13 residues. CDR1 SGHTA and CDR2 FQGTGA come from the germline V gene. V lost 2 bases to trimming and J lost 4 bases, with 5 bases between them. CDR3 in DNA: TGTGCCAGCAGCTTAGGACGCACCGGGGAGCTGTTTTTT. Amino acids: CASSLGRTGELFF.

V usage is TRBV28 and J usage is TRBJ1-2, with D perhaps TRBD1 (6 bases). CDR1 MDHEN and CDR2 SYDVKM come from the germline V gene. This CDR3 is 16 amino acids long. Between the trimmed V and J ends, which lost 5 bases and 7 bases, there was a span of 23 bases. The CDR3: CASSRGGAGPIGGYTF. The DNA of the CDR3 is TGTGCCAGCAGTCGAGGGGGTGCCGGACCCATCGGTGGCTACACCTTC.

The count of this clone is one. This rearrangement joins TRBV5-1 to TRBJ2-1; 12 positions agree with TRBD2. J gave up 16 bases and V 3 bases, and 17 bases lay outside the gene matches. The V gene's germline CDR1 is SGHRS and CDR2 YFSETQ. The CDR3 has 16 amino acids. The CDR3 loop is CASSSRTSGTTRGGFF. CDR3 DNA: TGCGCCAGCAGCTCGCGGACTAGCGGGACCACTCGGGGGGGATTCTTC.